This T cell receptor (beta chain) is drawn from a study of tumor and adjacent non-tumor tissue in lung cancer. Study-level information: Samples averaged about 4.2 million productive TCRbeta reads each.

This clonotype was counted ten times or more. A much larger clone differs from this one at a single base, so this may be a read error. A modified ARM-PCR protocol with three rounds of nested PCR amplified TCRbeta. Via MiXCR, TCRdb re-called the multiplex PCR reads, giving one row per CDR3 protein. This table holds roughly 120,000 distinct CDR3 sequences, over 75% found once. The CDR3 has 15 amino acids. Germline CDR1 is LGHNA and CDR2 is YNFKEQ. The template was RNA from unsorted bulk tissue. Sequenced sample: lung tumor tissue. The source of this sequence is a man in his 70s with non-small cell lung cancer. J is TRBJ2-1 and V is TRBV4-2; D not resolved. The DNA of the CDR3 is TGTGCCAGCAGCCAAGGATCCCCTCAATACAATGGGCAGTTCTTC. As protein: CASSQGSPQYNGQFF.